Presented here are 25 T cell receptor beta chains from one specimen sequenced in a study of spatial heterogeneity in lung cancer. The time point: sample taken at primary tumor resection. TCRdb used MiXCR to reprocess the 5' RACE reads, holding one entry per CDR3 protein. The table records more than 60,000 distinct CDR3 sequences, roughly 5.9% of them present only once. The sample consisted of PBMCs, taken at surgery. These receptors all come from a female donor with early-stage non-small cell lung cancer.

This clonotype appeared a few times. The chain employs TRBV14 and TRBJ1-1; possible D gene TRBD1, 5 bases. The V gene lost 3 bases and the J gene lost 0 bases, with 14 bases spanning the gap. The CDR3 is 16 amino acids. CDR1 is SGHDN and CDR2 is FVKESK in the germline V gene. CDR3 nucleotides: TGTGCCAGCAGCCAGTCAGGGAGGGTGATGAACACTGAAGCTTTCTTT. This gives the protein CASSQSGRVMNTEAFF.

This clonotype was observed at least ten times. The gene calls are TRBV28 and TRBJ2-7; TRBD2 matches at 9 bases. The J segment lost 0 bases and the V segment lost 6 bases, leaving 6 bases of the junction unmatched. Germline V gene lookup returns CDR1 MDHEN and CDR2 SYDVKM. This CDR3 has 15 residues. DNA for the CDR3: TGTGCCAGCAGCCCCCCGGGACTAGCCTCCTACGAGCAGTACTTC. Translation: CASSPPGLASYEQYF.

This clonotype was seen repeatedly, ten times or more. The chain is built from TRBV5-1 and TRBJ1-2, with a weak D call TRBD1 (6 bases). V lost 1 base and J lost 4, with 8 bases in between. The CDR3 spans 13 residues. The germline V gene has CDR1 SGHRS and CDR2 YFSETQ. The CDR3 DNA reads TGCGCCAGCAGCTTGCAGGGGCCCTATGGCTACACCTTC. As protein: CASSLQGPYGYTF.

This clonotype was recorded at least ten times. The rearrangement joins TRBV7-2 to TRBJ1-1; no definite D call. This CDR3 spans 14 amino acids. Trimming removed 8 bases from V and 1 base from J, with 14 bases in between. Germline CDR1 SGHTA, CDR2 FQGNSA. Written as DNA, the CDR3 is TGTGCCAGCCGGAGGGAGCTCTCGAACACTGAAGCTTTCTTT. Its protein is CASRRELSNTEAFF.

This clonotype was picked up many times. This rearrangement joins TRBV7-3 to TRBJ2-6; D may be TRBD1 or TRBD2 (5 bases each). CDR1 SGHTA and CDR2 FQGTGA come from the germline V gene. The CDR3 runs to 18 residues. V shed 5 bases and J shed 1 base, with 18 bases lying between them. The CDR3 loop is CASSQYSTWGSGANVLTF. DNA of the CDR3: TGTGCCAGCAGCCAATACAGCACGTGGGGGTCTGGGGCCAACGTCCTGACTTTC.

The V call is TRBV5-6, the J call TRBJ2-5; D not certain. The length of the CDR3 is 13 residues. The V end was cut by 4 bases, the J end by 1 base, with 8 bases between. Germline-derived CDR1 and CDR2 are SGHDT and YYEEEE. The CDR3, as DNA: TGTGCCAGCAGCGTTGGCAGCCAAGAGACCCAGTACTTC. It specifies CASSVGSQETQYF. The full variable domain, with the rest looked up from reference TRBV5-6 and TRBJ2-5, is DAGVTQSPTHLIKTRGQQVTLRCSPKSGHDTVSWYQQALGQGPQFIFQYYEEEERQRGNFPDRFSGHQFPNYSSELNVNALLLGDSALYLCASSVGSQETQYFGPGTRLLVL.

This clonotype was counted a few times. CDR3 region: CASSVAGQETQYF. Written as DNA, the CDR3 is TGTGCCAGCAGCGTAGCAGGGCAAGAGACCCAGTACTTC. J is TRBJ2-5 and V is TRBV9, with TRBD1 as a possible D gene (5 bases). Trimming left V 0 bases short and J 2 bases short, with 5 bases between. CDR1 and CDR2 from the germline V gene are SGDLS and YYNGEE. The CDR3 length is 13 residues.

At least ten counts were recorded for this clonotype. The V gene is TRBV20-1, the J gene TRBJ1-1; no clear D. The CDR3 is 13 amino acids. CDR1 is DFQATT, CDR2 SNEGSKA, per germline (reference sequence). V was clipped by 2 bases and J by 0 bases, with 7 bases between them. CDR3 protein: CSARPALNTEAFF. In DNA, the CDR3 is TGCAGTGCTAGACCAGCCCTGAACACTGAAGCTTTCTTT.

The table lists this clonotype with a few counts. This chain connects TRBV28 to TRBJ2-7; TRBD2 matches 7 bases. Germline values: CDR1 MDHEN, CDR2 SYDVKM. The CDR3 consists of 11 residues. V gave up 7 bases and J gave up 3 bases; unmatched junction bases: 0. The CDR3 bases are TGTGCCAGCATAGCGGGCTACGAGCAGTACTTC. Translating it yields CASIAGYEQYF.

This clonotype has just a few counts. The J gene is TRBJ2-7, the V gene TRBV5-1; D unclear. V lost 0 bases and J 2 bases, leaving 9 bases between the germline ends. The germline gives CDR1 SGHRS, CDR2 YFSETQ. The CDR3 length is 14 residues. The CDR3 nucleotides read TGCGCCAGCAGCTTGGAACCAGGACCCTACGAGCAGTACGTC. This encodes CASSLEPGPYEQYV.

The V call is TRBV20-1, the J call TRBJ2-2; D perhaps matches TRBD1 (5 bases). Per the germline V gene, CDR1 is DFQATT and CDR2 is SNEGSKA (reference sequence). The CDR3 runs 16 residues. V gave up 0 bases and J gave up 2 bases, with 13 bases separating them. The CDR3 DNA sequence: TGCAGTGCTAGAGATCCAAGGGGAAGAAACACCGGGGAGCTGTTTTTT. Translated, it gives CSARDPRGRNTGELFF.

The CDR3 reads CASSQDLGWEGTGELFF. CDR3 DNA: TGTGCCAGCAGCCAAGATTTAGGTTGGGAGGGCACCGGGGAGCTGTTTTTT. The chain combines TRBV3-1 with TRBJ2-2, with 7 bases aligning to TRBD2. Germline-derived CDR1 and CDR2 are LGHDT and YNNKEL (reference sequence). CDR3 size: 17 residues. The V segment lost 0 bases and the J segment 4 bases; nucleotides outside the gene matches: 8.

The chain recombines TRBV14 with TRBJ2-2, with D possibly TRBD1 on 6 matching bases. The CDR3 is 15 residues long. V lost 2 bases to trimming and J lost 0 bases, with 7 bases between them. CDR1 SGHDN and CDR2 FVKESK come from the germline V gene. This chain's CDR3 is CASSQRTANTGELFF. For the CDR3, the DNA is TGTGCCAGCAGCCAAAGGACAGCGAACACCGGGGAGCTGTTTTTT.

Many counts were recorded for this clonotype. J is TRBJ2-3 and V is TRBV20-1; D is unresolved. Trimming stripped 3 bases from V and 0 bases from J, with 13 bases between. The germline CDR1 and CDR2 sequences are DFQATT and SNEGSKA (reference sequence). The CDR3 runs 15 residues. DNA for the CDR3: TGCAGTGCTAGGATACTGCTAGGAAGCACAGATACGCAGTATTTT. The encoded protein is CSARILLGSTDTQYF.

The chain recombines TRBV4-1 with TRBJ1-4, with a possible D match to TRBD1 (5 bases). The CDR3 loop spans 16 amino acids. Trimming took 1 base from V and 7 from J, leaving 16 bases between them. The germline V gene has CDR1 MGHRA and CDR2 YSYEKL. The CDR3 loop reads CASSQGDQGISEKLFF. The CDR3 DNA sequence: TGCGCCAGCAGCCAAGGGGATCAGGGTATAAGTGAAAAACTGTTTTTT.

This clonotype has at least ten counts. The chain couples TRBV27 to TRBJ1-1; 7 nucleotides agree with TRBD1. The CDR3 consists of 14 residues. Per the germline V gene, CDR1 is MNHEY and CDR2 is SMNVEV (reference sequence). J gave up 6 bases and V 6 bases, and 10 bases lay outside the gene matches. Here the CDR3 reads CASSPSGGGPEAFF. The CDR3 region has the DNA TGTGCCAGCAGCCCCTCAGGGGGAGGCCCTGAAGCTTTCTTT.

This clonotype was picked up many times. This sequence joins TRBV27 and TRBJ2-7; D is possibly TRBD2 (6 bases). CDR3 length equals 14 residues. CDR1 MNHEY and CDR2 SMNVEV come from the germline V gene (reference sequence). The V and J ends lost 4 bases and 1 base respectively, with 11 bases between them. This CDR3 is CASSYGGFSYEQYF. CDR3 in DNA: TGTGCCAGCAGTTACGGGGGATTTTCCTACGAGCAGTACTTC.

The sample holds a few counts of this clonotype. This chain uses TRBV7-9 with TRBJ2-7, with D possibly being TRBD1 or TRBD2 (5 bases each). There are 13 residues in the CDR3. Per germline, CDR1 SEHNR and CDR2 FQNEAQ (reference sequence). V dropped 2 bases and J dropped 5 bases, with 10 bases sitting between them. CDR3 protein: CASSLSGADEQYV. The CDR3, as DNA: TGTGCCAGCAGCTTATCCGGGGCCGACGAGCAGTACGTC.

CDR3: CASSSGDRGIYGYTF. The CDR3 region has the DNA TGCGCCAGCAGCTCAGGGGACAGGGGAATCTATGGCTACACCTTC. The chain joins TRBV5-1 to TRBJ1-2; the match to TRBD1 covers 10 bases. V was clipped by 3 bases and J by 4 bases; unmatched bases: 6. The CDR3 totals 15 residues. Germline V gene data show CDR1 as SGHRS and CDR2 as YFSETQ.

This clonotype showed up many times. This rearrangement joins TRBV19 to TRBJ1-5; no clear D gene. CDR3 length equals 15 residues. The germline CDR1 and CDR2 sequences are LNHDA and SQIVND (reference sequence). V was cut by 6 bases and J by 2 bases, with 14 bases left in between. The CDR3 sequence is CASRDPDGGNQPQHF. In DNA form, the CDR3 reads TGTGCCAGTAGAGATCCCGACGGAGGCAATCAGCCCCAGCATTTT.

The chain carries TRBV27 and TRBJ2-1; D is possibly TRBD2 (5 bases). The germline gives CDR1 MNHEY, CDR2 SMNVEV (reference sequence). Deletions cut 8 bases from V and 5 bases from J, with 16 bases between. CDR3 length: 14 amino acids. The CDR3 nucleotides are TGTGCCAGCGGGTGGGCGGGTATAAACAATGAGCAGTTCTTC. Amino acids: CASGWAGINNEQFF.

The sample holds a few counts of this clonotype. The chain links TRBV28 to TRBJ1-1; D is possibly TRBD1 (5 bases). V was cut by 3 bases and J by 4 bases, with 18 bases left in between. The V gene's germline CDR1 is MDHEN and CDR2 SYDVKM. The CDR3 loop spans 16 amino acids. In DNA, the CDR3 is TGTGCCAGCAGTTTGGGTGCCGGGACGGCCCGCACTGAAGCTTTCTTT. Amino acid sequence: CASSLGAGTARTEAFF. The complete variable domain, with remaining parts taken from reference TRBV28 and TRBJ1-1, reads DVKVTQSSRYLVKRTGEKVFLECVQDMDHENMFWYRQDPGLGLRLIYFSYDVKMKEKGDIPEGYSVSREKKERFSLILESASTNQTSMYLCASSLGAGTARTEAFFGQGTRLTVV.

This clonotype was found a few times. V gene TRBV5-1 combines with J gene TRBJ1-1; 7 bases line up with TRBD1. Trimming removed 7 bases from V and 5 bases from J; junction bases left unmatched: 14. Germline lookup yields CDR1 SGHRS and CDR2 YFSETQ. The CDR3 loop spans 15 amino acids. The CDR3 here is CASRYTTGVETEAFF. For the CDR3, the DNA is TGCGCCAGCCGGTACACCACAGGGGTGGAGACTGAAGCTTTCTTT.

A few counts support this clonotype. The rearrangement uses TRBV20-1 and TRBJ1-1, with D perhaps TRBD1 (6 bases). The CDR3 loop spans 13 amino acids. Trimming took 2 bases from V and 8 from J, leaving 15 bases between them. Per the germline V gene, CDR1 is DFQATT and CDR2 is SNEGSKA (reference sequence). The CDR3 nucleotides are TGCAGTGCTAGACTGGGACAATCCGAGGAAGCTTTCTTT. Residues: CSARLGQSEEAFF.

This chain uses TRBV2 with TRBJ1-5; 8 bases line up with TRBD1. V lost 6 bases, J lost 2 bases, and 18 bases stayed unmatched. Germline CDR1 SNHLY, CDR2 FYNNEI. The CDR3 sequence is 19 residues long. In DNA, the CDR3 is TGTGCCAGCAGAACCGGGACATATGAGGCGGACAGGGGCAATCAGCCCCAGCATTTT. This gives the protein CASRTGTYEADRGNQPQHF. Looking up the rest from reference TRBV2 and TRBJ1-5 gives the full variable domain: EPEVTQTPSHQVTQMGQEVILRCVPISNHLYFYWYRQILGQKVEFLVSFYNNEISEKSEIFDDQFSVERPDGSNFTLKIRSTKLEDSAMYFCASRTGTYEADRGNQPQHFGDGTRLSIL.